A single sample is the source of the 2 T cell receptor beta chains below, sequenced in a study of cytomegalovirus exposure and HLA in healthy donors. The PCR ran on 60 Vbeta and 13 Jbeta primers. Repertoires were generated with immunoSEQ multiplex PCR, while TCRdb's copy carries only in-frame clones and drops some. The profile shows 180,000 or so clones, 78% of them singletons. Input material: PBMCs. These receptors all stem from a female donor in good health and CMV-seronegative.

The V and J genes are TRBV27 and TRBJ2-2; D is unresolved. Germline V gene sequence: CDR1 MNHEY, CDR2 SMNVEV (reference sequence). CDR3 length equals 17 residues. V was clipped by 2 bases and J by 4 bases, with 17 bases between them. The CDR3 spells CASSLVGRPLGTGELFF. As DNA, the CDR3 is TGTGCCAGCAGTTTAGTTGGCAGGCCACTGGGCACCGGGGAGCTGTTTTTT.

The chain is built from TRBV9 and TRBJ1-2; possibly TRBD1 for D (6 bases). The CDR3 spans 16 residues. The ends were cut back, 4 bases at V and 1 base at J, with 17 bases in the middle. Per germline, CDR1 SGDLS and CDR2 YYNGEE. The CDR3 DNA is TGTGCCAGCAGCCCAAGGGGGGGGCCGTTTAACTATGGCTACACCTTC. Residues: CASSPRGGPFNYGYTF.